Sequencing of this T cell receptor (beta chain) was carried out in a study of blood T cell repertoires in COVID-19. About the study: Samples came from the United States, Italy and Spain, spanning acute and convalescent COVID-19. PBMCs, B-cell-depleted T cells, or T cells were the source of the cDNA or gDNA that made up the material.

This CDR3 contains 12 residues. The germline gives CDR1 LNHDA, CDR2 SQIVND (reference sequence). Trimming cost V 3 bases and J 6 bases, with 9 bases left between them. TCRdb's table, derived via immunoSEQ multiplex PCR, lists solely in-frame clones and lacks some. This table holds a few hundred thousand clones, 75% to 90% found once. Source material: peripheral blood. The source is a woman under 40 who had recovered from COVID-19. V gene TRBV19 combines with J gene TRBJ2-7; weak D call: TRBD2 (5 bases). CDR3: CASSIQSGEQYF. CDR3 nucleotide sequence: TGTGCCAGTAGTATTCAGAGCGGCGAGCAGTACTTC. Filled out from reference TRBV19 and TRBJ2-7, the complete variable domain reads DGGITQSPKYLFRKEGQNVTLSCEQNLNHDAMYWYRQDPGQGLRLIYYSQIVNDFQKGDIAEGYSVSREKKESFPLTVTSAQKNPTAFYLCASSIQSGEQYFGPGTRLTVT.